The entry below describes one T cell receptor (beta chain). The antigen is unknown. This CDR3 comprises 17 residues. Trimming at V came to 6 bases and at J to 2 bases, leaving 13 bases not matched to a gene. Germline CDR1 MDHEN, CDR2 SYDVKM. This entry comes from a study of cytomegalovirus exposure and HLA in healthy donors. Study-wide background: As released early, the data held roughly 85 million unique TCRs from HLA-typed donors. Study results and caveats: A reported reduction in N-insertions relative to the approximately 600-donor mean was seen in an Asian-associated ancestry cluster in a later analysis. In a later analysis, TCR association rates varied by HLA locus: DRB1 most, HLA-C fewest. Later on, a genetic analysis was performed. It linked a missense variant in DCLRE1C with V- and J-gene trimming of TCR beta.

60 Vbeta and 13 Jbeta primers were used in PCR. TCRdb's copy holds only in-frame clones and misses some; the assay was immunoSEQ multiplex PCR. The sample carries some 150,000 clones, under 90% recorded once. The receptor was isolated from a man younger than 45 in good health and CMV-seronegative. Sequencing was performed on PBMCs. The V call is TRBV28, the J call TRBJ1-2; 9 nucleotides agree with TRBD1. CDR3: CASRRGQGRISNYGYTF. CDR3 coding DNA: TGTGCCAGCAGACGTGGACAGGGGCGGATATCCAACTATGGCTACACCTTC.